Below are 24 T cell receptor beta chains sequenced from a single sample in a study of shared clonotypes between healthy human individuals. Naive CD8 cells were CD45RO-negative, positively selected for CCR7, excluding terminally differentiated effector memory CD45RA+ cells. TCRdb's table, derived via immunoSEQ multiplex PCR, lists solely in-frame clones and lacks some. The data show around 2.1 million clones, 93% seen once. Sequenced: naive CD8+ T cells from PBMCs. These receptors were obtained from a man between 18 and 35 years old in good health. Some clones in this sample may be carry-over from other donors' samples.

Details on this clone: Additional DNA sequences in this sample encode the identical CDR3. This sequence joins TRBV5-1 and TRBJ1-4; D not certain. CDR3 length: 13 amino acids. With 0 bases removed from V and 2 bases from J, the gap between germline ends came to 2 bases. Germline assignment: CDR1 SGHRS and CDR2 YFSETQ. The CDR3 sequence is CASSLATNEKLFF. The CDR3, as DNA: TGCGCCAGCAGCTTGGCCACTAATGAAAAACTGTTTTTT.

This chain joins TRBV30 and TRBJ1-2; the match to TRBD1 covers 7 bases. The CDR3 length is 14 residues. Germline lookup yields CDR1 GTSNPN and CDR2 SVGIG (reference sequence). Trimming at V came to 4 bases and at J to 4 bases, leaving 9 bases not matched to a gene. The CDR3 DNA reads TGTGCCTGGAACGCAGGGGGAAAGGGCTATGGCTACACCTTC. Its protein is CAWNAGGKGYGYTF.

V is TRBV19 and J is TRBJ1-2; no definite D call. V lost 1 base and J 7 bases, leaving 10 bases between the germline ends. Looked up from germline, CDR1 is LNHDA and CDR2 is SQIVND (reference sequence). This CDR3 contains 13 residues. The CDR3 region is CASSIGAGSGYTF. CDR3 DNA sequence: TGTGCCAGTAGTATAGGGGCCGGCAGTGGCTACACCTTC.

In nucleotides, the CDR3 is TGTGCCAGTAGTGTCACCGGAGAGAACTCCTACAATGAGCAGTTCTTC. Translating gives CASSVTGENSYNEQFF. This chain connects TRBV19 to TRBJ2-1; D is unclear. The CDR3 has 16 residues. V was shortened by 5 bases and J by 0 bases, with 14 bases between the two germline ends. Germline CDR1 and CDR2: LNHDA and SQIVND (reference sequence). The variable domain in full, completed from reference TRBV19 and TRBJ2-1, reads DGGITQSPKYLFRKEGQNVTLSCEQNLNHDAMYWYRQDPGQGLRLIYYSQIVNDFQKGDIAEGYSVSREKKESFPLTVTSAQKNPTAFYLCASSVTGENSYNEQFFGPGTRLTVL.

The rearrangement uses TRBV5-5 and TRBJ2-7; D might be TRBD2 (6 bases). Germline V gene lookup returns CDR1 SGHKS and CDR2 YYEKEE (reference sequence). V shed 4 bases and J shed 4 bases, with 18 bases lying between them. The CDR3 is 15 amino acids. CDR3: CASSLTQGGWYEQYF. The CDR3, as DNA: TGTGCCAGCAGCCTCACGCAGGGAGGCTGGTACGAGCAGTACTTC.

The chain has TRBV11-2 and TRBJ2-7; D tentatively reads TRBD1 or TRBD2 (7 bases each). The CDR3 is made up of 15 amino acids. Per germline, CDR1 SGHAT and CDR2 FQNNGV. The V end was cut by 1 base, the J end by 6 bases, with 16 bases between. CDR3 in DNA: TGTGCCAGCAGCTTAGGGACACAGGGGAGGGGCGAGCAGTACTTC. Translating gives CASSLGTQGRGEQYF.

The chain links TRBV4-3 to TRBJ2-1; the match to TRBD2 covers 10 bases. CDR1 is LGHNA and CDR2 is YSLEER in the germline V gene. V gave up 0 bases and J gave up 8 bases; unmatched junction bases: 10. The CDR3 is made up of 17 amino acids. The chain's CDR3 is CASSQDKWASGSDEQFF. Here the CDR3 DNA reads TGCGCCAGCAGCCAAGATAAGTGGGCTAGCGGGAGTGATGAGCAGTTCTTC.

Remarks on this clone: Additional DNA sequences in this sample encode the identical CDR3. V usage is TRBV5-1 and J usage is TRBJ2-7, with D possibly TRBD2 on 6 matching bases. The length of the CDR3 is 13 residues. The V gene lost 4 bases and the J gene lost 0 bases, with 8 bases spanning the gap. Germline CDR1 and CDR2: SGHRS and YFSETQ. Here the CDR3 DNA reads TGCGCCAGCAGCGGAGCGGGCTCCTACGAGCAGTACTTC. Translation: CASSGAGSYEQYF.

The chain uses TRBV28 and TRBJ2-7, with 11 bases that match TRBD1. Germline assignment: CDR1 MDHEN and CDR2 SYDVKM. With V trimmed by 6 bases and J by 7 bases, 5 bases remained unmatched. The CDR3 runs to 13 residues. As DNA, the CDR3 is TGTGCCAGCAGGGACAGGGGGCGTGGGGAGCAGTACTTC. Translating it yields CASRDRGRGEQYF.

The chain employs TRBV7-9 and TRBJ2-7; D unresolved. The germline V gene has CDR1 SEHNR and CDR2 FQNEAQ (reference sequence). The CDR3 covers 14 residues. Trimming removed 5 bases at V and 0 bases at J, with 11 bases between. CDR3 region: CASSRTGSSYEQYF. CDR3 coding DNA: TGTGCCAGCAGCAGGACCGGCAGCTCCTACGAGCAGTACTTC.

This chain connects TRBV13 to TRBJ2-4; TRBD1 is a possible D gene (6 bases). Trimming stripped 2 bases from V and 4 bases from J, with 9 bases between. This CDR3 has 14 amino acids. Germline loops: CDR1 PRHDT, CDR2 FYEKMQ (reference sequence). CDR3 in DNA: TGTGCCAGCAGCTTACGGCAGGGGAAAAACATTCAGTACTTC. It specifies CASSLRQGKNIQYF.

The chain recombines TRBV9 with TRBJ1-1; perhaps TRBD1 as D (6 bases). V dropped 4 bases and J dropped 5 bases, with 12 bases sitting between them. Germline V gene lookup returns CDR1 SGDLS and CDR2 YYNGEE. The CDR3 runs 13 residues. The CDR3 DNA reads as TGTGCCAGCAGCTTCGGAGGGGGGACTGAAGCTTTCTTT. It specifies CASSFGGGTEAFF.

The chain has TRBV12-5 and TRBJ2-1; 7 bases align to TRBD1. The germline gives CDR1 LGHNT, CDR2 FRNRAP. The CDR3 sequence is 15 residues long. The V gene end was trimmed by 1 base and the J gene end by 8 bases; junction bases not matched to a gene: 8. CDR3 region: CASGLGDRVVDEQFF. The CDR3 region has the DNA TGTGCTAGTGGTTTGGGTGACAGGGTGGTGGATGAGCAGTTCTTC. Looking up the rest from reference TRBV12-5 and TRBJ2-1 gives the full variable domain: DARVTQTPRHKVTEMGQEVTMRCQPILGHNTVFWYRQTMMQGLELLAYFRNRAPLDDSGMPKDRFSAEMPDATLATLKIQPSEPRDSAVYFCASGLGDRVVDEQFFGPGTRLTVL.

The V call is TRBV12-5, the J call TRBJ2-2, with a possible D match to TRBD1 (6 bases). This CDR3 is 17 amino acids long. CDR1 LGHNT and CDR2 FRNRAP come from the germline V gene. V was pared by 0 bases and J by 3 bases, with 14 bases between. The CDR3 region is CASGLVHLAGDTGELFF. The CDR3, as DNA: TGTGCTAGTGGTTTGGTACACCTGGCAGGGGACACCGGGGAGCTGTTTTTT.

CDR3 protein: CASSEWAGAHTGELFF. The CDR3 DNA reads TGTGCCAGCAGTGAATGGGCGGGAGCGCACACCGGGGAGCTGTTTTTT. The chain joins TRBV7-8 to TRBJ2-2; 7 nucleotides align to TRBD2. CDR3 length: 16 amino acids. The germline CDR1 and CDR2 sequences are SGHVS and FQNEAQ. Trimming removed 6 bases from V and 3 bases from J; junction bases left unmatched: 10.

The chain employs TRBV11-1 and TRBJ2-5, with 7 bases identical to TRBD1. Germline-derived CDR1 and CDR2 are SGHAT and FQDESV (reference sequence). The CDR3 is made up of 17 amino acids. V was pared by 5 bases and J by 3 bases, with 15 bases of the junction left unmatched. CDR3 coding DNA: TGTGCCAGCAGCCTCCGAGACAGGGCTGAACCCAAAGAGACCCAGTACTTC. This encodes CASSLRDRAEPKETQYF.

The chain employs TRBV7-9 and TRBJ1-1, with TRBD1 identical over 7 bases. With 5 bases clipped from V and 3 bases from J, the junction kept 6 bases outside the gene matches. The CDR3 length is 14 residues. CDR1 SEHNR and CDR2 FQNEAQ come from the germline V gene (reference sequence). CDR3 amino acids: CASSPRTGDTEAFF. CDR3 coding DNA: TGTGCCAGCAGCCCAAGGACAGGCGACACTGAAGCTTTCTTT. Looking up the rest from reference TRBV7-9 and TRBJ1-1 gives the full variable domain: DTGVSQNPRHKITKRGQNVTFRCDPISEHNRLYWYRQTLGQGPEFLTYFQNEAQLEKSRLLSDRFSAERPKGSFSTLEIQRTEQGDSAMYLCASSPRTGDTEAFFGQGTRLTVV.

The V gene is TRBV4-2, the J gene TRBJ2-4; maybe TRBD2 (6 bases). Trimming stripped 3 bases from V and 6 bases from J, with 24 bases between. This CDR3 is 18 amino acids long. CDR1 is LGHNA, CDR2 YNFKEQ, per germline. CDR3 in amino acids: CASSHPTKSGGASNIQYF. The DNA for the CDR3 is TGTGCCAGCAGCCACCCAACAAAATCGGGCGGGGCTTCAAACATTCAGTACTTC.

The CDR3 DNA sequence: TGTGCCAGCAGTTCCACTAGCGGCCTTTCCTACGAGCAGTACTTC. It translates to CASSSTSGLSYEQYF. This chain joins TRBV6-5 and TRBJ2-7, with 8 bases fitting TRBD2. Trimming at V came to 4 bases and at J to 1 base, leaving 6 bases not matched to a gene. The CDR3 length is 15 residues. Germline V gene lookup returns CDR1 MNHEY and CDR2 SVGAGI.

The chain joins TRBV5-1 to TRBJ2-7; D may correspond to TRBD1 or TRBD2 (5 bases each). CDR3 length equals 14 residues. Trimming left V 7 bases short and J 1 base short, with 15 bases between. The germline CDR1 and CDR2 sequences are SGHRS and YFSETQ. The CDR3 nucleotides are TGCGCCAGCGGGATGTGGGACCGATCCTACGAGCAGTACTTC. Its translation: CASGMWDRSYEQYF.

V usage is TRBV7-8 and J usage is TRBJ2-1; tentatively, D is TRBD2 (6 bases). V gave up 5 bases and J gave up 0 bases, with 14 bases separating them. Germline V gene lookup returns CDR1 SGHVS and CDR2 FQNEAQ. The CDR3 runs 16 residues. The CDR3, as DNA: TGTGCCAGCAGCCCCATGGAGGGGAGCTCCTACAATGAGCAGTTCTTC. Translated, it gives CASSPMEGSSYNEQFF. Based on the CDR3 plus reference TRBV7-8 and TRBJ2-1, the full variable domain is GAGVSQSPRYKVAKRGQDVALRCDPISGHVSLFWYQQALGQGPEFLTYFQNEAQLDKSGLPSDRFFAERPEGSVSTLKIQRTQQEDSAVYLCASSPMEGSSYNEQFFGPGTRLTVL.

The sample holds one count of this clone. V usage is TRBV5-6 and J usage is TRBJ2-5, with D tentatively TRBD2 (6 bases). V was trimmed by 0 bases and J by 2 bases, leaving 20 bases between them. Germline CDR1 is SGHDT and CDR2 is YYEEEE. The CDR3 consists of 18 residues. CDR3 in DNA: TGTGCCAGCAGCTTGGCCTTTCGCGGGAAATGGGGTCAAGAGACCCAGTACTTC. Residues: CASSLAFRGKWGQETQYF.

CDR3 sequence: CASSLTPVYEQYF. As DNA, the CDR3 is TGCGCCAGCAGCTTGACACCCGTCTACGAGCAGTACTTC. The chain recombines TRBV5-1 with TRBJ2-7; D gene uncertain. Deletions cut 1 base from V and 3 bases from J, with 8 bases between. Looked up from germline, CDR1 is SGHRS and CDR2 is YFSETQ. The length of the CDR3 is 13 residues.

The chain links TRBV7-9 to TRBJ2-7, with D tentatively TRBD2 (5 bases). The CDR3 consists of 13 residues. Per the germline V gene, CDR1 is SEHNR and CDR2 is FQNEAQ (reference sequence). Deletions cut 10 bases from V and 3 bases from J, with 16 bases between. The CDR3 DNA reads as TGTGCCACCCGTCTCGCGGGTGACTACGAGCAGTACTTC. This encodes CATRLAGDYEQYF.